The sequence of this T cell receptor (beta chain) was determined in a study of T cells in localized non-small cell lung cancer. The V gene's germline CDR1 is MNHGY and CDR2 SAAAGT. Trimming cost V 6 bases and J 9 bases, with 9 bases left between them. The CDR3 totals 12 residues. Researchers cut adjacent lung at least 2 cm from the tumor margin, and it showed no atypia. This clone is large within its sample. The antigen is not known. Profiled with immunoSEQ multiplex PCR; TCRdb holds only in-frame clones, not every one. This sample carries approximately 2,100 clones, 27% of them seen once, and the ten largest clones take 15% to 17%. Study-level findings and limits: The study sequenced only one region of the tumor. As a result, intratumor heterogeneity could not be excluded and remains possible. When the top 100 tumor clones were examined, a median about 60 of them also appeared in the adjacent lung, which was paired and uninvolved. The study linked higher blood T cell density to longer overall survival.

This TCR derives from a female donor of 60 years or more with stage I lung adenocarcinoma. V and J are TRBV6-8 and TRBJ1-6, with D tentatively TRBD1 (6 bases). Here the sequenced sample was normal lung tissue next to the tumor, taken before any cancer treatment. CDR3 residues: CASRQGSSPLHF. The CDR3 region has the DNA TGTGCCAGCAGACAGGGAAGTTCACCCCTCCACTTT.